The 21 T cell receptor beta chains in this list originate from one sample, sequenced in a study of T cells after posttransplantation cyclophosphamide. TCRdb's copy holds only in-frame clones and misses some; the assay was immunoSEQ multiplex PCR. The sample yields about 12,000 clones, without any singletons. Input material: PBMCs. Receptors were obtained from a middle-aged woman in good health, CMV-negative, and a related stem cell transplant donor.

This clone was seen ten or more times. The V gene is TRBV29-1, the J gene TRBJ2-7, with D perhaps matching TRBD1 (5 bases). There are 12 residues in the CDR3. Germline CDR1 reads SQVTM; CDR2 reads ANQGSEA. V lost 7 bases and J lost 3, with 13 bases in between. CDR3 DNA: TGCAGCGCCGCGGACACGGGCTACGAGCAGTACTTC. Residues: CSAADTGYEQYF.

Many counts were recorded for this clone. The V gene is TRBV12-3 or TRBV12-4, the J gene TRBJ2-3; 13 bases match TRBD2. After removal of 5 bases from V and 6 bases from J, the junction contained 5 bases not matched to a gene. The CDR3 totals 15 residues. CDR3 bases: TGTGCCAGCAGTCGGGTGACTAGCGGGAGGGATACGCAGTATTTT. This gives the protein CASSRVTSGRDTQYF.

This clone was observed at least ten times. For the CDR3, the DNA is TGTGCCAGCAGCTTCGACAGGGTAAGGGGAAAACTGTTTTTT. Translated: CASSFDRVRGKLFF. The chain links TRBV5-6 to TRBJ1-4, with TRBD1 matching 7 bases. This CDR3 is built from 14 residues. From germline, CDR1 is SGHDT and CDR2 YYEEEE. V was clipped by 2 bases and J by 10 bases; unmatched bases: 8.

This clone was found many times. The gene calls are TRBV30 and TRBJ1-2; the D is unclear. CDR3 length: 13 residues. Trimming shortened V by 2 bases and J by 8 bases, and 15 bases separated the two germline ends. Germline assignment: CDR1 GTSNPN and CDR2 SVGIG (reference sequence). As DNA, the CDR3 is TGTGCCTGGAGTCGAACGGCGGGTGGAGGCTACACCTTC. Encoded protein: CAWSRTAGGGYTF.

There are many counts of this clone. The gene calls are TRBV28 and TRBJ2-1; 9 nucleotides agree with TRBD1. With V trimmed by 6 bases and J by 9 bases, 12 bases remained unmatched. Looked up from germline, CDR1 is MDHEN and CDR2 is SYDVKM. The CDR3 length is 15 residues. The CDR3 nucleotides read TGTGCCAGCAGAAAACAACGGGACAGGGTCAGTGAGCAGTTCTTC. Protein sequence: CASRKQRDRVSEQFF.

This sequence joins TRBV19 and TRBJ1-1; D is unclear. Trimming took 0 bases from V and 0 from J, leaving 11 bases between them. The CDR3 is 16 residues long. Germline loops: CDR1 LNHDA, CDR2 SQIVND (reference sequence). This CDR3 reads CASSIDSITVNTEAFF. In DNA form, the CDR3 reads TGTGCCAGTAGTATAGATTCGATTACAGTGAACACTGAAGCTTTCTTT.

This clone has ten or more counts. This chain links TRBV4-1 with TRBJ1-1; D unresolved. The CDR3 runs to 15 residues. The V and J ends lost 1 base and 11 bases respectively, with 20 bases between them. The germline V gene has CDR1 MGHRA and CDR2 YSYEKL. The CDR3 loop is CASSQAGGQTLEAFF. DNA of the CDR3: TGCGCCAGCAGCCAAGCTGGAGGCCAGACTTTGGAGGCTTTCTTT.

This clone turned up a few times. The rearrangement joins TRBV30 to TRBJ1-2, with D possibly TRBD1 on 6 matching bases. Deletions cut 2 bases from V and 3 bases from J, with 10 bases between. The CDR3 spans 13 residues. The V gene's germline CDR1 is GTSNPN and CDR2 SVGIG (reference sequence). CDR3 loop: CAWSRRTDYGYTF. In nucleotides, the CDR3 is TGTGCCTGGAGTAGGAGGACAGACTATGGCTACACCTTC.

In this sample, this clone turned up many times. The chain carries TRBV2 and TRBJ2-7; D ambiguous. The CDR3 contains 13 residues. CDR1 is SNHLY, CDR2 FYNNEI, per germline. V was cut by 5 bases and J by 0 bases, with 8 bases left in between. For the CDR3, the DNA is TGTGCCAGCAGTTTAAGCCACTCCTACGAGCAGTACTTC. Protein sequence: CASSLSHSYEQYF.

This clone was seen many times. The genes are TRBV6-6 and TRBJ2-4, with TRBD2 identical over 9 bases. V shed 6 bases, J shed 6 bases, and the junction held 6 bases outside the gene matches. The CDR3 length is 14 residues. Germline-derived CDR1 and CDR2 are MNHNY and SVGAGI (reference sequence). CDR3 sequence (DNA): TGTGCCAGCAGGCGGACTAGCGAGGCAAACATTCAGTACTTC. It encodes CASRRTSEANIQYF.

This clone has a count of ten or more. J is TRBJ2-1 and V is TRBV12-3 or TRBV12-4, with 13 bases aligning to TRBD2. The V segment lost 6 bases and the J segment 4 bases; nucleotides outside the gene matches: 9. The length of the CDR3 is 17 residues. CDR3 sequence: CASRLSAGLAGYNEQFF. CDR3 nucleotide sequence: TGTGCCAGCAGGCTCAGCGCGGGACTAGCGGGATACAATGAGCAGTTCTTC.

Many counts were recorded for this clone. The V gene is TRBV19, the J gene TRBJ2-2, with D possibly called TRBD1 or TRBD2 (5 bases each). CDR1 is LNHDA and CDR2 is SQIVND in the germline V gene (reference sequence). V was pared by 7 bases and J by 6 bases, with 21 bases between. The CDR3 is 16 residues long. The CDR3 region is CASTPRRQRVSGELFF. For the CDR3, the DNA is TGTGCCAGTACCCCTCGGAGACAGAGGGTGTCCGGGGAGCTGTTTTTT. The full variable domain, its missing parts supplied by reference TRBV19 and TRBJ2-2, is DGGITQSPKYLFRKEGQNVTLSCEQNLNHDAMYWYRQDPGQGLRLIYYSQIVNDFQKGDIAEGYSVSREKKESFPLTVTSAQKNPTAFYLCASTPRRQRVSGELFFGEGSRLTVL.

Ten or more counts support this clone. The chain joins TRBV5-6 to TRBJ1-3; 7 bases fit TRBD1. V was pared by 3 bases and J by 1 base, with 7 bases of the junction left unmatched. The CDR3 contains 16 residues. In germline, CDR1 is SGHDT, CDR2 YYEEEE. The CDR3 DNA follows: TGTGCCAGCAGCTGGAGACAGGGAAAATCTGGAAACACCATATATTTT. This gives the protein CASSWRQGKSGNTIYF.

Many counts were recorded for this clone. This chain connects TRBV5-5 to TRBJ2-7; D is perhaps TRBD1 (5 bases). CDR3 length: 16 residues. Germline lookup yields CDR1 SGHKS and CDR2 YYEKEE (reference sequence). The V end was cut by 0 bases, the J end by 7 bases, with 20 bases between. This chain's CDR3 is CASSLGQPGPQTEQYF. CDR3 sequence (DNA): TGTGCCAGCAGCTTGGGACAGCCGGGTCCCCAGACTGAGCAGTACTTC.

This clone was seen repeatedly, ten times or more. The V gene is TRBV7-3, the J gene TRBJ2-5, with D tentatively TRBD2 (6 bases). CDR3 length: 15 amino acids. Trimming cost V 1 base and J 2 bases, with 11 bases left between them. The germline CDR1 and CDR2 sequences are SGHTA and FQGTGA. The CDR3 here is CASSLNRGKQETQYF. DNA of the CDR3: TGTGCCAGCAGCTTAAATCGCGGGAAACAAGAGACCCAGTACTTC.

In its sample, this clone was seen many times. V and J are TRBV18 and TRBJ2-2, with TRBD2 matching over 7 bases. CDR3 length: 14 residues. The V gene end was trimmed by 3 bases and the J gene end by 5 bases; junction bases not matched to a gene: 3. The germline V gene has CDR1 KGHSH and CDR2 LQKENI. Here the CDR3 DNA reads TGTGCCAGCTCACCGGGACTAAGAACCGGGGAGCTGTTTTTT. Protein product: CASSPGLRTGELFF.

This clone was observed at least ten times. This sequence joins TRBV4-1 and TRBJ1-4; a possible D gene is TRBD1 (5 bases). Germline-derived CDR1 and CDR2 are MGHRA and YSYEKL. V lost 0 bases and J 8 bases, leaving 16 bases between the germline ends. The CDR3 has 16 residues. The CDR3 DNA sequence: TGCGCCAGCAGCCAAGATCCTGGGAGATGGGGCGAAAAACTGTTTTTT. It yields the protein CASSQDPGRWGEKLFF.

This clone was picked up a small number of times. The CDR3 coding sequence is TGTGCCAGCGGGGACAGGATGGCAGATACGCAGTATTTT. Encoded protein: CASGDRMADTQYF. V usage is TRBV6-1 and J usage is TRBJ2-3; 8 bases agree with TRBD1. The CDR3 sequence is 13 residues long. V dropped 8 bases and J dropped 4; count of bases not matched to a gene: 5. CDR1 is MNHNS, CDR2 SASEGT, per germline.

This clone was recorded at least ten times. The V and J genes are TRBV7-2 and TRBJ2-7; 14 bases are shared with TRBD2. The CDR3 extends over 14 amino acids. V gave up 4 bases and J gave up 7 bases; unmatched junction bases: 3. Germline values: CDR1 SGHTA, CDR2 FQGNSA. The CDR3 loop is CASSSRTSGGEQYF. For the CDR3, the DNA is TGTGCCAGCAGCTCCCGGACTAGCGGGGGGGAGCAGTACTTC. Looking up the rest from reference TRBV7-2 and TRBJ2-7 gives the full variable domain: GAGVSQSPSNKVTEKGKDVELRCDPISGHTALYWYRQSLGQGLEFLIYFQGNSAPDKSGLPSDRFSAERTGGSVSTLTIQRTQQEDSAVYLCASSSRTSGGEQYFGPGTRLTVT.

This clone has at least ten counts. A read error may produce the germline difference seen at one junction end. CDR3 DNA sequence: TGCGCCAGCAGTTTGGACGTCGGCACTGAAGCTTTCTTT. Translation gives CASSLDVGTEAFF. This chain uses TRBV5-1 with TRBJ1-1; no firm D call. The CDR3 is 13 residues long. The germline CDR1 and CDR2 sequences are SGHRS and YFSETQ.

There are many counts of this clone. CDR3 sequence: CASAPRNRAGGYTF. In nucleotides, the CDR3 is TGTGCCAGCGCACCCAGAAACAGGGCTGGTGGCTACACCTTC. This chain joins TRBV27 and TRBJ1-2; D possibly corresponds to TRBD1 (6 bases). Trimming stripped 8 bases from V and 7 bases from J, with 20 bases between. The CDR3 sequence is 14 residues long. The germline CDR1 and CDR2 sequences are MNHEY and SMNVEV (reference sequence).